This TCR beta chain was documented in a study of cytomegalovirus exposure and HLA in healthy donors. Amplification used 60 Vbeta primers and 13 Jbeta primers. Original processing methods: Among the unique TCR beta chains that a later analysis counted, around 82 million in all, 9.5 million to 11 million were shared. Sequenced by immunoSEQ multiplex PCR; TCRdb stores in-frame clones only, minus some. V, J and clone size are taken as reported in that table, and D and trimming were inferred from the DNA itself. The table records tens of thousands of clones, 65% to 75% of them present only once. CDR3 length: 13 amino acids. The germline CDR1 and CDR2 sequences are MNHEY and SMNVEV (reference sequence). Trimming took 4 bases from V and 6 from J; bases not matched to a gene: 3.

The origin of this receptor is a man in his forties in good health and CMV-seropositive. The sample was PBMCs. This sequence joins TRBV27 and TRBJ1-2, with 9 bases fitting TRBD1. The CDR3 is CASSSTGGNGYTF. The CDR3 DNA follows: TGTGCCAGCAGTTCGACAGGGGGGAATGGCTACACCTTC.